What follows describes a single T cell receptor (beta chain). Its antigen is currently unknown. This record comes from a study of lymphopenia after photon versus proton radiotherapy. Study findings and constraints: Only patients who died were analyzed for survival; proton advantage is unproven. Proton therapy kept repertoires fairly stable, unlike photons, which gained effector/memory cells. Larger post-nadir TCR diversity loss correlated inversely with survival in deceased patients. After lymphocyte nadir, photon-treated repertoires showed oligoclonal expansion, especially CD8+ Temra.

Libraries were prepared by immunoSEQ multiplex PCR; TCRdb keeps only in-frame clonotypes and omits some of them. This table has about 26,000 clones, 75% to 90% appearing once. The sample consisted of peripheral blood, taken from a patient treated with photon-based radiotherapy. The origin of this receptor is a man aged 30 to 45 with gastric cancer.

The CDR3 loop reads CASSQSGTSGDSSTDTQYF. The CDR3 nucleotides read TGCGCCAGCAGTCAATCTGGGACTAGCGGGGACTCTAGCACAGATACGCAGTATTTT. J is TRBJ2-3 and V is TRBV23-1; 13 nucleotides line up with TRBD2. TRBV23-1 is treated as an ORF (open reading frame) with a function not yet certain. V lost 0 bases and J lost 0; bases outside the gene matches: 6. The CDR3 covers 19 residues.